The clone carrying this TCR beta chain was observed a handful of times. MiXCR was run by TCRdb on the 5' RACE reads, yielding one entry per CDR3 protein. The sample lists approximately 550,000 distinct CDR3 sequences, roughly 21% occurring once. The source of the sample is a study of T cells after yellow fever vaccination. Trimming cost V 5 bases and J 5 bases, with 13 bases left between them. The CDR3 has 13 amino acids. CDR1 is MNHEY, CDR2 SMNVEV, per germline (reference sequence). This chain links TRBV27 with TRBJ2-7, with D possibly TRBD1 on 5 matching bases. Sequencing was performed on PBMCs, taken 15 days after the yellow fever booster vaccination. The TCR originated in a man aged 25 to 40 who received the YFV17D yellow fever vaccine. CDR3 sequence reads: CASSPRAIHEQYF. The CDR3 DNA follows: TGTGCCAGCAGTCCCAGGGCCATCCACGAGCAGTACTTC.